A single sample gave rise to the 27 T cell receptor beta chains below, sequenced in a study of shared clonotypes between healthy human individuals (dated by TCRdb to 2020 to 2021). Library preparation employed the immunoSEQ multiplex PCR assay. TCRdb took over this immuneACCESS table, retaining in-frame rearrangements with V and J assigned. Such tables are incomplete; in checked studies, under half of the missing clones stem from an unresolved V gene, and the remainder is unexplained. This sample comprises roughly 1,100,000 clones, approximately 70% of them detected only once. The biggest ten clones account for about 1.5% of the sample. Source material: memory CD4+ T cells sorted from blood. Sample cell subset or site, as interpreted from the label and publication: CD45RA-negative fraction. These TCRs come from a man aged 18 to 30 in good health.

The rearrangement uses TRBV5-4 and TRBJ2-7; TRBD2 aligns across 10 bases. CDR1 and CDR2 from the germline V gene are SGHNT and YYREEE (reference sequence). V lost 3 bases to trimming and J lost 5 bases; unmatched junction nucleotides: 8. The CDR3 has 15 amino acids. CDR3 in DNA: TGTGCCAGCAGCTCATTAGCGGGAGGAGTCAACGAGCAGTACTTC. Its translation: CASSSLAGGVNEQYF.

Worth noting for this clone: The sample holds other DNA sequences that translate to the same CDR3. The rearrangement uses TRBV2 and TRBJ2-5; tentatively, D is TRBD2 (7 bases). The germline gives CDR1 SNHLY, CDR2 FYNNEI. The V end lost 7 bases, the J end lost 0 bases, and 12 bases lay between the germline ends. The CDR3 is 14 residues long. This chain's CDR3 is CASTGGAYQETQYF. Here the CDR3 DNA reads TGTGCCAGCACTGGGGGGGCCTACCAAGAGACCCAGTACTTC.

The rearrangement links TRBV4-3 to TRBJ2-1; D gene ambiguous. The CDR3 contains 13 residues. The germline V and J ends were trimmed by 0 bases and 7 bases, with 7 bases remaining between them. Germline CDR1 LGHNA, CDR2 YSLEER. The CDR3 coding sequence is TGCGCCAGCAGCCAAGAGGCAGGAAATGAGCAGTTCTTC. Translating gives CASSQEAGNEQFF.

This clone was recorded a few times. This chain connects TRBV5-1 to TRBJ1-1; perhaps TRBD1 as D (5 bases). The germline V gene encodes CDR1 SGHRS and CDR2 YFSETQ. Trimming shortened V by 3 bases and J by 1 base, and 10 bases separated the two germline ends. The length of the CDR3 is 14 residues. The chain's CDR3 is CASSSLTGNTEAFF. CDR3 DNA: TGCGCCAGCAGCTCGCTAACAGGGAACACTGAAGCTTTCTTT.

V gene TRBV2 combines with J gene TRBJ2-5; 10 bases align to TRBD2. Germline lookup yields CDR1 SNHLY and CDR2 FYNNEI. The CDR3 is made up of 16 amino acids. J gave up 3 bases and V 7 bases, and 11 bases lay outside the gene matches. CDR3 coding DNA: TGTGCCAGCATCCAAGGGATAGCGGGGGGAAAAGAGACCCAGTACTTC. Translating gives CASIQGIAGGKETQYF.

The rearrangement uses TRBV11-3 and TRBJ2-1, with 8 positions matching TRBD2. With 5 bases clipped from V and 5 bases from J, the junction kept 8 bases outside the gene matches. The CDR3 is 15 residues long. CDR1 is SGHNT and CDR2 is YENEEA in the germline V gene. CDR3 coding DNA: TGTGCCAGCAGCCTAGGTGGAGCGGGAGACAATGAGCAGTTCTTC. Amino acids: CASSLGGAGDNEQFF.

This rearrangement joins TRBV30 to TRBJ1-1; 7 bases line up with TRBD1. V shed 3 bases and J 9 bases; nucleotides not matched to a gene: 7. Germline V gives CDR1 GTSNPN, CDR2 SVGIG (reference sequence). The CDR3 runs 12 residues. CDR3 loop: CAWRPVRGQAFF. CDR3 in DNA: TGTGCCTGGAGGCCGGTTAGGGGGCAAGCTTTCTTT.

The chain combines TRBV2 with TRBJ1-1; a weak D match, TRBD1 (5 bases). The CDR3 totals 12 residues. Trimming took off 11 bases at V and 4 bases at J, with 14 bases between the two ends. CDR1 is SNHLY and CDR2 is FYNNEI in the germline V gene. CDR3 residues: CAGRGEGTEAFF. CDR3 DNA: TGTGCCGGTAGAGGGGAGGGCACTGAAGCTTTCTTT.

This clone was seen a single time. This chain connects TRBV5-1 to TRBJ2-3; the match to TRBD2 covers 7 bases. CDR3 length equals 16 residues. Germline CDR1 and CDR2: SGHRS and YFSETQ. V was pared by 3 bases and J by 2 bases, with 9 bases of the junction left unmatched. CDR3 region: CASSSAGGGYTDTQYF. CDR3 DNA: TGCGCCAGCAGCTCTGCTGGCGGGGGATACACAGATACGCAGTATTTT.

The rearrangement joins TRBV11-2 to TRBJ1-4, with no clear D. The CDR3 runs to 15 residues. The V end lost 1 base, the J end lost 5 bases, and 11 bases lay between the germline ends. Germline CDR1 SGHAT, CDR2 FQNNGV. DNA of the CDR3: TGTGCCAGCAGCTTAGGGATCCAATCAAATGAAAAACTGTTTTTT. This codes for CASSLGIQSNEKLFF.

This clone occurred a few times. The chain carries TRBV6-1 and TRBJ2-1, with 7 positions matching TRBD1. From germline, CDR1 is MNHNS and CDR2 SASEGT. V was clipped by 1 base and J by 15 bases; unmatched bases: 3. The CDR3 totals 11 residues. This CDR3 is CASSEGQGRFF. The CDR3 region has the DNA TGTGCCAGCAGTGAAGGACAGGGACGGTTCTTC.

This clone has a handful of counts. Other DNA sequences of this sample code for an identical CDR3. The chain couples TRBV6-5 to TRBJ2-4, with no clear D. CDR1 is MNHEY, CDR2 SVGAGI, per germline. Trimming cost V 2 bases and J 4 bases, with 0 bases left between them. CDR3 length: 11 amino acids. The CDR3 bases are TGTGCCAGCAGTTACAAAAACATTCAGTACTTC. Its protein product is CASSYKNIQYF.

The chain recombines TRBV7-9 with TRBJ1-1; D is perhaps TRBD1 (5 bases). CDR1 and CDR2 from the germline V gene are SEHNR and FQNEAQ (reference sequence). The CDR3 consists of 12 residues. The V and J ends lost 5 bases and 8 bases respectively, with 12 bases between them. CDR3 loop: CASSPRAGEAFF. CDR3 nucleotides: TGTGCCAGCAGCCCAAGGGCAGGGGAAGCTTTCTTT.

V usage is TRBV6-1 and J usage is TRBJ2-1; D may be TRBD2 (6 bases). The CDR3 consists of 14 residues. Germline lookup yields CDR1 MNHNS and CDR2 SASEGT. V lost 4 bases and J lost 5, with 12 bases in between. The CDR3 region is CASSGLGLNNEQFF. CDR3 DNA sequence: TGTGCCAGCAGTGGCCTGGGACTTAACAATGAGCAGTTCTTC.

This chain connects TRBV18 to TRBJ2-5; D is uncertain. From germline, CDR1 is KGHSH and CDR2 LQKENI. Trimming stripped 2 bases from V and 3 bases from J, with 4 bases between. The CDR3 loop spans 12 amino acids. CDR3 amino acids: CASSPSKETQYF. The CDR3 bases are TGTGCCAGCTCACCAAGTAAAGAGACCCAGTACTTC.

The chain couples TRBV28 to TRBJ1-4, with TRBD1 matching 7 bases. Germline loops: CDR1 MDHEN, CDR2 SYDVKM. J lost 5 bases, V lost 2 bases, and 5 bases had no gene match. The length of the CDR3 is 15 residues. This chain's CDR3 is CASSLRQGKNEKLFF. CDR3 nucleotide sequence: TGTGCCAGCAGTTTACGACAGGGAAAGAATGAAAAACTGTTTTTT.

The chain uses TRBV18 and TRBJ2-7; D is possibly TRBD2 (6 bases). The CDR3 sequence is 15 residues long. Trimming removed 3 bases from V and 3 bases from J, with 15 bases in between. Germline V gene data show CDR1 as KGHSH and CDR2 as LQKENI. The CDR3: CASSPPPGTDYEQYF. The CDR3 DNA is TGTGCCAGCTCACCTCCCCCCGGGACTGACTACGAGCAGTACTTC.

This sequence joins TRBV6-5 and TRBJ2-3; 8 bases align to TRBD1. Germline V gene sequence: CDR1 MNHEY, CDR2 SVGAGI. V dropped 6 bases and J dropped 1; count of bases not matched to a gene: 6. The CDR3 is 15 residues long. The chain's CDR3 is CASSPRTGRTDTQYF. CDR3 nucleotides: TGTGCCAGCAGCCCCCGGACAGGGCGCACAGATACGCAGTATTTT.

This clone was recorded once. The CDR3 here is CASSYGPGATGEKLFF. DNA of the CDR3: TGCGCCAGCAGCTACGGTCCCGGGGCCACAGGGGAAAAACTGTTTTTT. The chain has TRBV5-1 and TRBJ1-4, with a weak D call TRBD1 (6 bases). V was cut by 3 bases and J by 8 bases, with 20 bases left in between. The CDR3 sequence is 16 residues long. The V gene's germline CDR1 is SGHRS and CDR2 YFSETQ.

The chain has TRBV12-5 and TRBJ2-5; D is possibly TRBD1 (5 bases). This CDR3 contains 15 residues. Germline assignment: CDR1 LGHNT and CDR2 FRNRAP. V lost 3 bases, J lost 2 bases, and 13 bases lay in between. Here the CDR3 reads CASGFQGRAQETQYF. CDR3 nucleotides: TGTGCTAGTGGTTTCCAGGGTAGGGCACAAGAGACCCAGTACTTC.

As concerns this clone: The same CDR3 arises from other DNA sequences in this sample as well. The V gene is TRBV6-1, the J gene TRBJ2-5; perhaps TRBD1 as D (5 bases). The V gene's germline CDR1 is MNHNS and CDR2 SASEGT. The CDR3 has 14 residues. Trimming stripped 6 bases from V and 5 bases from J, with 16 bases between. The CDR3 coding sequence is TGTGCCAGCAGCGCGGCAGGGATAGAGGAGACCCAGTACTTC. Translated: CASSAAGIEETQYF.

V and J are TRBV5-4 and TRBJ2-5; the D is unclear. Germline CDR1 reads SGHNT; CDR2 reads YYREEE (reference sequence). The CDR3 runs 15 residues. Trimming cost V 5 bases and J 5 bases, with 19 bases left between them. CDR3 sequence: CASRDAFPSRETQYF. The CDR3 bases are TGTGCCAGCAGGGATGCTTTTCCCTCGAGGGAGACCCAGTACTTC.

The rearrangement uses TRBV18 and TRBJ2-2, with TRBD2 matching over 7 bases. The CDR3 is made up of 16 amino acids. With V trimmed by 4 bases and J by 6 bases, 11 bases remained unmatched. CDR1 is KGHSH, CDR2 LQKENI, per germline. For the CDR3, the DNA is TGTGCCAGCTCACACCGGGACTACTTCATCCCCGGGGAGCTGTTTTTT. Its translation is CASSHRDYFIPGELFF.

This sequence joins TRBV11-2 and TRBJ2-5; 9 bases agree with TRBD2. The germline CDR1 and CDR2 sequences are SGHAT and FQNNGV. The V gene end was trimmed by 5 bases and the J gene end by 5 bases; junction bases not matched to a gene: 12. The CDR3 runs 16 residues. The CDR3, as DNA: TGTGCCAGCAGCCCTAGGGAAGCGGGAGGCTGGGAGACCCAGTACTTC. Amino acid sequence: CASSPREAGGWETQYF.

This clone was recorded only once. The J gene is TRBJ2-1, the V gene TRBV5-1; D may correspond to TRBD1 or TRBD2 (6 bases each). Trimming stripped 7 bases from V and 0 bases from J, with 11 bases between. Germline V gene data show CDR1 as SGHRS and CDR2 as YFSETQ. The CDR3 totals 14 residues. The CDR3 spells CASRAGHSYNEQFF. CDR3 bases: TGCGCCAGCCGGGCGGGACACTCCTACAATGAGCAGTTCTTC.

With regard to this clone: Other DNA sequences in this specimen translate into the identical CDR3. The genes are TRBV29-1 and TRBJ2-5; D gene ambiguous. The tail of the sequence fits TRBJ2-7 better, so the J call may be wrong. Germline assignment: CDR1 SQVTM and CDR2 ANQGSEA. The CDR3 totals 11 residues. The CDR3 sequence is CSVRQTYEQYF. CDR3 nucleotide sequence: TGCAGCGTCAGGCAAACCTACGAGCAGTACTTC.

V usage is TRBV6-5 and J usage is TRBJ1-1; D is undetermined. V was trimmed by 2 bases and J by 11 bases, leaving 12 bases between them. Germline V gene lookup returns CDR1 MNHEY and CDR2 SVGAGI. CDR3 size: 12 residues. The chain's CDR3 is CASSYPLATAFF. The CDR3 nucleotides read TGTGCCAGCAGTTACCCCCTTGCCACGGCTTTCTTT.